A single sample is the source of the 20 T cell receptor beta chains below, sequenced in a study of OX40 agonist ivuxolimab in advanced cancers. Data came from immunoSEQ multiplex PCR; TCRdb stores just in-frame clones and leaves some out. The table lists 55,000 to 80,000 clones, about 90% of them singletons. The source material was CD4+ or CD8+ T cells sorted from blood, sampled in a trial of the OX40 agonist ivuxolimab. These receptor sequences come from an adult with an advanced solid tumor such as melanoma, head and neck, liver or kidney cancer.

V is TRBV29-1 and J is TRBJ1-5; 10 bases line up with TRBD1. The junction had 5 bases not matched to a gene; V was cut back by 6 bases and J by 3 bases. Germline V gives CDR1 SQVTM, CDR2 ANQGSEA. The length of the CDR3 is 14 residues. CDR3 in amino acids: CSVAGTGDNQPQHF. The DNA of the CDR3 is TGCAGCGTCGCCGGGACAGGGGACAATCAGCCCCAGCATTTT.

The rearrangement links TRBV5-1 to TRBJ1-2, with TRBD1 as a possible D gene (5 bases). V was cut by 4 bases and J by 2 bases, with 15 bases left in between. Per germline, CDR1 SGHRS and CDR2 YFSETQ. The CDR3 sequence is 15 residues long. As DNA, the CDR3 is TGCGCCAGCAGCCTAGCCGGGACCCAGAACTATGGCTACACCTTC. Translating it yields CASSLAGTQNYGYTF.

This sequence joins TRBV2 and TRBJ2-3; 7 bases line up with TRBD2. V gave up 10 bases and J gave up 3 bases; unmatched junction bases: 13. The CDR3 has 15 amino acids. CDR1 is SNHLY and CDR2 is FYNNEI in the germline V gene. CDR3 coding DNA: TGTGCCACCCAGCGGGGCGGGAGAGGGACAGATACGCAGTATTTT. Translation gives CATQRGGRGTDTQYF. Filled out from reference TRBV2 and TRBJ2-3, the complete variable domain reads EPEVTQTPSHQVTQMGQEVILRCVPISNHLYFYWYRQILGQKVEFLVSFYNNEISEKSEIFDDQFSVERPDGSNFTLKIRSTKLEDSAMYFCATQRGGRGTDTQYFGPGTRLTVL.

The chain uses TRBV18 and TRBJ1-2; 7 nucleotides align to TRBD1. The germline V gene has CDR1 KGHSH and CDR2 LQKENI. The CDR3 runs 15 residues. The J segment lost 7 bases and the V segment lost 3 bases, leaving 11 bases of the junction unmatched. The CDR3 region is CASSPKTGPESGYTF. CDR3 coding DNA: TGTGCCAGCTCACCGAAGACAGGGCCCGAAAGTGGCTACACCTTC.

This rearrangement joins TRBV7-9 to TRBJ2-1; 10 bases align to TRBD2. The germline V gene encodes CDR1 SEHNR and CDR2 FQNEAQ (reference sequence). V trimming: 3 bases; J trimming: 4 bases; junction bases outside the gene matches: 15. The CDR3 sequence is 19 residues long. CDR3 nucleotide sequence: TGTGCCAGCAGCTTCTTCAGGACTAGCGGTCAAGTAGCATACAATGAGCAGTTCTTC. This sequence encodes CASSFFRTSGQVAYNEQFF.

In this sample, this clone turned up once. Written as DNA, the CDR3 is TGTGCCAGCACCAGGGACGACTATGGCTACACCTTC. It encodes CASTRDDYGYTF. The chain carries TRBV6-1 and TRBJ1-2; D is perhaps TRBD1 (5 bases). This CDR3 comprises 12 residues. Per germline, CDR1 MNHNS and CDR2 SASEGT. Trimming pared 7 bases from V and 3 bases from J, leaving 9 bases between.

The sample holds one count of this clone. This sequence joins TRBV10-1 and TRBJ2-1, with D uncertain. CDR1 WNHNN and CDR2 SYGVQD come from the germline V gene (reference sequence). Trimming shortened V by 4 bases and J by 9 bases, and 13 bases separated the two germline ends. This CDR3 is 13 amino acids long. CDR3: CASSVLETSEQFF. Written as DNA, the CDR3 is TGCGCCAGCAGTGTCCTAGAGACCAGTGAGCAGTTCTTC.

This chain joins TRBV30 and TRBJ1-3; D is unresolved. The germline CDR1 and CDR2 sequences are GTSNPN and SVGIG (reference sequence). This CDR3 contains 15 residues. Trimming took off 2 bases at V and 0 bases at J, with 11 bases between the two ends. The CDR3 DNA is TGTGCCTGGAGTAAAGGACTTTCCTCTGGAAACACCATATATTTT. Translated, it gives CAWSKGLSSGNTIYF.

The chain joins TRBV2 to TRBJ1-4; D gene unclear. Germline lookup yields CDR1 SNHLY and CDR2 FYNNEI. Trimming stripped 8 bases from V and 0 bases from J, with 7 bases between. The CDR3 is 13 residues long. The DNA for the CDR3 is TGTGCCAGCCATATCGCAACTAATGAAAAACTGTTTTTT. It translates to CASHIATNEKLFF. Filled out from reference TRBV2 and TRBJ1-4, the complete variable domain reads EPEVTQTPSHQVTQMGQEVILRCVPISNHLYFYWYRQILGQKVEFLVSFYNNEISEKSEIFDDQFSVERPDGSNFTLKIRSTKLEDSAMYFCASHIATNEKLFFGSGTQLSVL.

Here the CDR3 reads CASSLAPGSGNTIYF. CDR3 DNA sequence: TGTGCCAGCAGCTTAGCACCCGGCTCTGGAAACACCATATATTTT. This chain connects TRBV7-3 to TRBJ1-3, with D uncertain. Germline CDR1 and CDR2: SGHTA and FQGTGA. This CDR3 spans 15 amino acids. Trimming left V 2 bases short and J 0 bases short, with 8 bases between.

The chain is built from TRBV9 and TRBJ1-1, with TRBD1 matching over 11 bases. After removal of 4 bases from V and 5 bases from J, the junction contained 7 bases not matched to a gene. Germline-derived CDR1 and CDR2 are SGDLS and YYNGEE. This CDR3 has 15 residues. CDR3 region: CASSKGQGASTEAFF. The CDR3 nucleotides are TGTGCCAGCAGCAAAGGACAGGGGGCTTCTACTGAAGCTTTCTTT.

Here the CDR3 reads CASSLLGAGGGQPQHF. CDR3 coding DNA: TGTGCCAGCAGTTTATTAGGGGCAGGGGGGGGACAGCCCCAGCATTTT. The chain links TRBV27 to TRBJ1-5; 7 bases line up with TRBD1. CDR1 and CDR2 (germline): MNHEY, SMNVEV (reference sequence). V was pared by 1 base and J by 7 bases, with 10 bases of the junction left unmatched. The CDR3 loop spans 16 amino acids.

The chain joins TRBV5-1 to TRBJ2-2; 10 nucleotides line up with TRBD1. Trimming took 4 bases from V and 5 from J; bases not matched to a gene: 2. Germline V gene lookup returns CDR1 SGHRS and CDR2 YFSETQ. The CDR3 extends over 14 amino acids. The CDR3 DNA sequence: TGCGCCAGCAGCCCGGGACAGGGGACCGGGGAGCTGTTTTTT. Translating gives CASSPGQGTGELFF.

Only a few counts were recorded for this clone. The chain couples TRBV6-6 to TRBJ1-3; D remains unclear. Germline assignment: CDR1 MNHNY and CDR2 SVGAGI (reference sequence). V was pared by 4 bases and J by 2 bases, with 9 bases between. The CDR3 is made up of 14 amino acids. CDR3: CASSSGRTGNTIYF. The DNA of the CDR3 is TGTGCCAGCAGTTCCGGCCGTACTGGAAACACCATATATTTT.

The CDR3, as DNA: TGTGCCAGCTCACGTGAATTGACTACCGTCTACGAGCAGTACTTC. It is translated as CASSRELTTVYEQYF. V and J are TRBV18 and TRBJ2-7, with D possibly TRBD2 on 5 matching bases. There are 15 residues in the CDR3. V dropped 4 bases and J dropped 3 bases, with 16 bases sitting between them. In germline, CDR1 is KGHSH, CDR2 LQKENI.

V is TRBV18 and J is TRBJ2-2; 7 nucleotides agree with TRBD1. This CDR3 has 16 amino acids. The germline gives CDR1 KGHSH, CDR2 LQKENI. Losses at the gene ends were 2 bases for V and 0 bases for J; bases not matched to a gene: 3. CDR3 in amino acids: CASSPGQATNTGELFF. Written as DNA, the CDR3 is TGTGCCAGCTCACCAGGACAGGCGACGAACACCGGGGAGCTGTTTTTT.

J is TRBJ2-7 and V is TRBV7-6; D not resolved. Germline-derived CDR1 and CDR2 are SGHVS and FNYEAQ. The CDR3 sequence is 15 residues long. Trimming pared 5 bases from V and 0 bases from J, leaving 14 bases between. CDR3 bases: TGTGCCAGCAGCCCCCGACCCCAGAGCTCCTACGAGCAGTACTTC. This sequence encodes CASSPRPQSSYEQYF.

The rearrangement links TRBV28 to TRBJ2-3; 8 bases line up with TRBD2. This CDR3 is built from 18 residues. Germline CDR1 reads MDHEN; CDR2 reads SYDVKM. J lost 4 bases, V lost 7 bases, and 19 bases had no gene match. The CDR3 is CASTPVMGLGAPADTQYF. CDR3 DNA: TGTGCCAGCACCCCGGTCATGGGACTAGGCGCCCCCGCAGATACGCAGTATTTT.

The chain is built from TRBV30 and TRBJ1-1; no definite D call. The CDR3 runs to 12 residues. V gave up 0 bases and J gave up 7 bases, with 9 bases separating them. CDR1 GTSNPN and CDR2 SVGIG come from the germline V gene (reference sequence). The CDR3 region is CAWSVLGSEAFF. CDR3 in DNA: TGTGCCTGGAGTGTATTGGGGAGTGAAGCTTTCTTT.

The chain has TRBV28 and TRBJ1-4; D not certain. Germline CDR1 reads MDHEN; CDR2 reads SYDVKM. With 6 bases removed from V and 10 bases from J, the gap between germline ends came to 9 bases. This CDR3 has 11 residues. CDR3 protein: CASREEGKLFF. The CDR3 bases are TGTGCCAGCAGGGAAGAGGGAAAACTGTTTTTT. The full variable domain, with the rest looked up from reference TRBV28 and TRBJ1-4, is DVKVTQSSRYLVKRTGEKVFLECVQDMDHENMFWYRQDPGLGLRLIYFSYDVKMKEKGDIPEGYSVSREKKERFSLILESASTNQTSMYLCASREEGKLFFGSGTQLSVL.